This record concerns one T cell receptor beta chain sequence. Production of TCR cDNA was by 5'RACE template switching, which also added a universal primer site and UMIs. MiXCR was run by TCRdb on the 5' RACE reads, yielding one entry per CDR3 protein. This table holds 96,000 or so distinct CDR3 sequences, around 9.8% found once. This sample was taken from a study of T cells after yellow fever vaccination. Findings and caveats of the study: CD4 and CD8 compartments shared a small share of clonotypes, likely from convergent recombination. Clones from primary vaccination mostly reappeared after the booster (96% CD4, approximately 86% CD8).

The clonotype originates from a man younger than 35 who received the YFV17D yellow fever vaccine. Sequences were derived from CD8+ T cells not binding an NS4B(214-222) dextramer, sorted from PBMCs, sampled roughly 14 days after the first yellow fever vaccination.

The CDR3 region is CSGQIRDTGELFF. DNA for the CDR3: TGCAGCGGTCAGATCAGGGACACCGGGGAGCTGTTTTTT. V gene TRBV29-1 combines with J gene TRBJ2-2, with D possibly being TRBD1 (5 bases). From germline, CDR1 is SQVTM and CDR2 ANQGSEA. The V end was cut by 7 bases, the J end by 3 bases, with 12 bases between. CDR3 size: 13 residues.